This T cell receptor beta chain was identified during a study of blood T cells in healthy people across ages. Regarding the study as a whole: Long-lived and aged donors differed, with more naive CD4+ cells and higher diversity in the long-lived. In these data, TCR beta diversity tracked strongly with naive T cell percentage.

Together with a sample-barcoded 5' primer, a J-beta primer mix was included in a second PCR lasting roughly 6 to 12 cycles. TCRdb ran MiXCR on the 5' RACE reads and lists one entry per CDR3 protein. The sample gives roughly 1.4 million distinct CDR3 sequences, roughly 59% of which show up once; about 6.3% is in the top ten. Details on this clonotype: Its target is unknown. Given a much more abundant clone one base away, this may be a read error.

The source material was blood. This receptor was identified in a man aged 18 to 30 in good health.

In nucleotides, the CDR3 is TGTGCCAAGCCGGCCAAAAACATTCAGAACTTC. It codes for CAKPAKNIQNF. The chain links TRBV28 to TRBJ2-4; unclear D gene. The CDR3 loop spans 11 amino acids. CDR1 is MDHEN and CDR2 is SYDVKM in the germline V gene.